These 8 T cell receptor beta chains share one sample of origin, sequenced in a study of response to subunit inactivated influenza vaccine. MiXCR, applied by TCRdb to the RT-PCR reads, yields one record per CDR3 protein. The data contain around 790,000 distinct CDR3 sequences, around 21% of them seen just once; the ten biggest clones take up about 9.4%. Source: PBMCs from blood, taken 5 days after vaccination. These receptors all stem from a man aged 50 to 59 who received an inactivated influenza vaccine.

The table lists this clonotype with many counts. This sequence joins TRBV4-1 and TRBJ1-3; TRBD1 aligns across 7 bases. CDR1 and CDR2 (germline): MGHRA, YSYEKL. CDR3 length equals 16 residues. V gave up 4 bases and J gave up 0 bases; unmatched junction bases: 6. CDR3 nucleotide sequence: TGCGCCAGCAGCCGGACTGGACAGGACTCTGGAAACACCATATATTTT. This translates into CASSRTGQDSGNTIYF.

This clonotype appeared a few times. The V gene is TRBV7-9, the J gene TRBJ1-2; 9 bases align to TRBD1. The CDR3 loop spans 14 amino acids. Germline V CDR1 and CDR2: SEHNR, FQNEAQ (reference sequence). V trimming: 5 bases; J trimming: 7 bases; junction bases outside the gene matches: 8. DNA of the CDR3: TGTGCCAGCAGCACTACAGGGGGCGGCTCTGGCTACACCTTC. Translation: CASSTTGGGSGYTF.

This clonotype was observed a handful of times. This rearrangement joins TRBV4-1 to TRBJ2-2; the match to TRBD1 covers 8 bases. This CDR3 contains 17 residues. CDR1 is MGHRA, CDR2 YSYEKL, per germline. V trimming: 2 bases; J trimming: 4 bases; junction bases outside the gene matches: 9. CDR3 bases: TGCGCCAGCAGCCAAAGGACCCAGGGGGCGCCCACCGGGGAGCTGTTTTTT. Residues: CASSQRTQGAPTGELFF.

This clonotype came up a few times. The gene calls are TRBV12-3 or TRBV12-4 and TRBJ1-6, with TRBD1 as a possible D gene (6 bases). There are 15 residues in the CDR3. Between the trimmed V and J ends, which lost 7 bases and 7 bases, there was a span of 17 bases. The CDR3 loop is CASTSVGTGNSPLHF. The CDR3 DNA sequence: TGTGCCAGCACCTCGGTTGGTACAGGGAATTCACCCCTCCACTTT.

This clonotype appeared many times. V usage is TRBV29-1 and J usage is TRBJ2-7, with 9 bases that match TRBD1. The J segment lost 0 bases and the V segment lost 7 bases, leaving 7 bases of the junction unmatched. Germline CDR1 reads SQVTM; CDR2 reads ANQGSEA. The CDR3 covers 14 residues. CDR3 in DNA: TGCAGCGCCCTGGGACAGGGCCTCTCCTACGAGCAGTACTTC. Translating it yields CSALGQGLSYEQYF.

This chain uses TRBV20-1 with TRBJ2-1, with a weak D call TRBD1 (6 bases). The V end lost 4 bases, the J end lost 8 bases, and 9 bases lay between the germline ends. From germline, CDR1 is DFQATT and CDR2 SNEGSKA (reference sequence). This CDR3 has 11 residues. The CDR3 DNA sequence: TGCAGTGCTAACAGGGAATATGAGCAGTTCTTC. It translates to CSANREYEQFF.

V and J are TRBV6-1 and TRBJ2-5; 7 bases fit TRBD1. The CDR3 has 14 residues. Germline CDR1 reads MNHNS; CDR2 reads SASEGT. The V and J ends lost 4 bases and 4 bases, in that order; junction bases with no gene match: 6. CDR3 protein: CASSVMTGSETQYF. CDR3 DNA sequence: TGTGCCAGCAGTGTAATGACAGGGTCAGAGACCCAGTACTTC.

This clonotype was found a few times. V usage is TRBV6-5 and J usage is TRBJ2-1; D call uncertain. Trimming pared 1 base from V and 4 bases from J, leaving 17 bases between. From germline, CDR1 is MNHEY and CDR2 SVGAGI. The length of the CDR3 is 17 residues. The CDR3 sequence: CASSYFAAQYKYNEQFF. The CDR3 coding sequence is TGTGCCAGCAGTTACTTTGCGGCCCAATACAAATACAATGAGCAGTTCTTC.